Presented here are 19 T cell receptor beta chains from one specimen sequenced in a study of control samples from healthy donors and cancer patients. Produced via immunoSEQ multiplex PCR; TCRdb's table is partial and in-frame only. The sample lists more than 75,000 clones; less than 85% were seen once. Material for sequencing was PBMCs. Every receptor here comes from a man between 65 and 85 years old with lung cancer.

The count of this clone is one. The genes are TRBV5-1 and TRBJ2-4, with a possible D match to TRBD1 (6 bases). This CDR3 spans 13 amino acids. V shed 6 bases and J shed 9 bases, with 16 bases lying between them. Germline values: CDR1 SGHRS, CDR2 YFSETQ. The CDR3 DNA reads TGCGCCAGCATGGGGACATTAAACAGCATTCAGTACTTC. Translating gives CASMGTLNSIQYF. The full variable domain, its missing parts supplied by reference TRBV5-1 and TRBJ2-4, is KAGVTQTPRYLIKTRGQQVTLSCSPISGHRSVSWYQQTPGQGLQFLFEYFSETQRNKGNFPGRFSGRQFSNSRSEMNVSTLELGDSALYLCASMGTLNSIQYFGAGTRLSVL.

This clone has more than one count but fewer than ten. V gene TRBV3-1 (or the pseudogene TRBV3-2) combines with J gene TRBJ2-4; tentatively, D is TRBD2 (6 bases). The CDR3 consists of 21 residues. Trimming cost V 4 bases and J 0 bases, with 28 bases left between them. Germline V CDR1 and CDR2: LGHDT, YNNKEL (reference sequence). The CDR3, as DNA: TGTGCCAGCAGCCTAAGGGTGGAGGCTAGCGTTGGACATTTAGCCAAAAACATTCAGTACTTC. Its translation is CASSLRVEASVGHLAKNIQYF.

This clone appeared a single time. The chain joins TRBV9 to TRBJ1-6, with D maybe TRBD1 (6 bases). Between the trimmed V and J ends, which lost 0 bases and 7 bases, there was a span of 14 bases. The CDR3 consists of 16 residues. Germline CDR1 and CDR2: SGDLS and YYNGEE. CDR3 loop: CASSVVGRGENSPLHF. The CDR3 DNA sequence: TGTGCCAGCAGCGTAGTCGGCAGGGGTGAGAATTCACCCCTCCACTTT.

The chain has TRBV10-1 and TRBJ2-2, with TRBD2 matching 8 bases. CDR1 and CDR2 from the germline V gene are WNHNN and SYGVQD (reference sequence). V lost 2 bases to trimming and J lost 0 bases; unmatched junction nucleotides: 2. CDR3 length: 16 amino acids. The CDR3 DNA reads as TGCGCCAGCAGTGAGCGGGGGGGCGCGAACACCGGGGAGCTGTTTTTT. Its protein product is CASSERGGANTGELFF.

DNA of the CDR3: TGTGCCAGCAGCCCCGGACGGCGACGCACAGATACGCAGTATTTT. Amino acid sequence: CASSPGRRRTDTQYF. The chain carries TRBV27 and TRBJ2-3, with D uncertain. The CDR3 has 15 residues. The ends were cut back, 6 bases at V and 1 base at J, with 14 bases in the middle. Germline V lookup: CDR1 MNHEY, CDR2 SMNVEV (reference sequence).

In nucleotides, the CDR3 is TGTGCCAGCAGCTTACGGGCAGGGGAATCCTACGAGCAGTACTTC. Encoded protein: CASSLRAGESYEQYF. This chain links TRBV7-2 with TRBJ2-7; D is perhaps TRBD1 (6 bases). CDR1 is SGHTA and CDR2 is FQGNSA in the germline V gene. V was trimmed by 2 bases and J by 1 base, leaving 12 bases between them. CDR3 size: 15 residues.

The chain employs TRBV5-1 and TRBJ1-1; tentative D call: TRBD1 (5 bases). The ends were cut back, 4 bases at V and 0 bases at J, with 13 bases in the middle. Germline V gene data show CDR1 as SGHRS and CDR2 as YFSETQ. CDR3 size: 15 residues. The CDR3 spells CASSPRDRLNTEAFF. CDR3 sequence (DNA): TGCGCCAGCAGCCCTCGGGACCGGTTGAACACTGAAGCTTTCTTT.

The rearrangement links TRBV25-1 to TRBJ2-1; D is unresolved. Trimming took off 3 bases at V and 13 bases at J, with 10 bases between the two ends. Looked up from germline, CDR1 is MGHDK and CDR2 is SYGVNS. The CDR3 runs 11 residues. CDR3 nucleotides: TGTGCCAGCAGTGACTGGCTTAAACAGTTCTTC. Amino acids: CASSDWLKQFF.

The chain carries TRBV7-2 and TRBJ2-7, with D tentatively TRBD1 (6 bases). The CDR3 sequence is 14 residues long. V dropped 4 bases and J dropped 2 bases, with 12 bases sitting between them. CDR1 is SGHTA, CDR2 FQGNSA, per germline. The CDR3 region is CASSSRDTTYEQYF. CDR3 DNA sequence: TGTGCCAGCAGCTCCCGGGACACCACCTACGAGCAGTACTTC.

The chain couples TRBV11-3 to TRBJ2-7; D is unclear. Deletions cut 5 bases from V and 0 bases from J, with 8 bases between. This CDR3 contains 13 residues. The germline V gene encodes CDR1 SGHNT and CDR2 YENEEA. CDR3 residues: CASSLTYSYEQYF. DNA of the CDR3: TGTGCCAGCAGCCTAACTTACTCCTACGAGCAGTACTTC.

The V call is TRBV7-9, the J call TRBJ1-2; D gene uncertain. The V and J ends lost 1 base and 4 bases respectively, with 22 bases between them. The CDR3 consists of 18 residues. Per the germline V gene, CDR1 is SEHNR and CDR2 is FQNEAQ (reference sequence). The CDR3: CASSLVIGGSGLPYGYTF. The CDR3, as DNA: TGTGCCAGCAGCTTAGTCATAGGCGGTTCCGGGTTACCCTATGGCTACACCTTC.

V gene TRBV6-5 combines with J gene TRBJ1-4; TRBD1 aligns across 7 bases. The CDR3 covers 14 residues. Unmatched junction bases numbered 6, after V lost 6 bases and J lost 5 bases. Germline CDR1 and CDR2: MNHEY and SVGAGI. This CDR3 reads CASRRDRPNEKLFF. CDR3 nucleotide sequence: TGTGCCAGCAGGCGGGACAGACCAAATGAAAAACTGTTTTTT.

The chain combines TRBV15 with TRBJ2-2, with 7 bases lining up with TRBD1. The CDR3 length is 14 residues. CDR1 LNHNV and CDR2 YYDKDF come from the germline V gene (reference sequence). J lost 3 bases, V lost 7 bases, and 5 bases had no gene match. The CDR3 DNA reads TGTGCCACCATCACAGGGGCGGACACCGGGGAGCTGTTTTTT. Its protein is CATITGADTGELFF.

The chain links TRBV10-2 to TRBJ2-2; 8 positions agree with TRBD2. Trimming cost V 5 bases and J 4 bases; bases outside gene matches: 6. Germline V gives CDR1 WSHSY, CDR2 SAAADI. This CDR3 comprises 15 residues. As DNA, the CDR3 is TGCGCCAGCAGTCTGGCGGGGGGCAGCACCGGGGAGCTGTTTTTT. Encoded protein: CASSLAGGSTGELFF.

The chain couples TRBV9 to TRBJ2-5; 8 nucleotides line up with TRBD1. CDR3 size: 17 residues. V was clipped by 0 bases and J by 2 bases; unmatched bases: 9. CDR1 SGDLS and CDR2 YYNGEE come from the germline V gene. The CDR3, as DNA: TGTGCCAGCAGCGTAGCGCCAGCAGGGGGCGCGCAAGAGACCCAGTACTTC. Translating it yields CASSVAPAGGAQETQYF.

The chain recombines TRBV6-5 with TRBJ2-5, with D tentatively TRBD2 (7 bases). The CDR3 length is 16 residues. The germline V gene encodes CDR1 MNHEY and CDR2 SVGAGI. The V end lost 1 base, the J end lost 2 bases, and 14 bases lay between the germline ends. The CDR3 loop is CASSYYLGGAQETQYF. The CDR3 DNA is TGTGCCAGCAGTTACTACTTAGGGGGGGCGCAAGAGACCCAGTACTTC.

The chain links TRBV5-4 to TRBJ1-1; 8 bases agree with TRBD1. The CDR3 spans 14 residues. With 3 bases clipped from V and 10 bases from J, the junction kept 11 bases outside the gene matches. Germline V CDR1 and CDR2: SGHNT, YYREEE (reference sequence). This chain's CDR3 is CASSSTGGKGRAFF. The DNA for the CDR3 is TGTGCCAGCAGCTCCACAGGGGGAAAAGGGCGAGCTTTCTTT.

The J gene is TRBJ1-3, the V gene TRBV6-6; TRBD1 matches 7 bases. Trimming took 5 bases from V and 7 from J; bases not matched to a gene: 14. The CDR3 is 16 amino acids. Germline assignment: CDR1 MNHNY and CDR2 SVGAGI (reference sequence). This CDR3 is CASSQGGGPWKNTIYF. CDR3 nucleotide sequence: TGTGCCAGCAGTCAGGGAGGGGGCCCGTGGAAGAACACCATATATTTT.

V is TRBV24-1 and J is TRBJ2-1; D gene ambiguous. The CDR3 is 14 residues long. Looked up from germline, CDR1 is KGHDR and CDR2 is SFDVKD. Trimming left V 2 bases short and J 7 bases short, with 11 bases between. DNA of the CDR3: TGTGCCACCAGTGATTGGGGTGTCAGAAATGAGCAGTTCTTC. Protein sequence: CATSDWGVRNEQFF.